Sequencing of this T cell receptor (beta chain) was carried out in a study of T cell responses to AZD1222 COVID-19 vaccine. Second-dose intervals of approximately 4 or approximately 12 weeks were pooled. On this clone itself: Its antigen is not known.

Generated by immunoSEQ multiplex PCR, the TCRdb table keeps only in-frame clones and is missing some. The data show about 120,000 clones, about 86% seen once. Findings and caveats of the study: It should be noted that donors were predominantly white British and more often female, and clonal diversity was possibly underestimated. Spike-specific TCR breadth and depth both grew after two AZD1222 doses. The reported proportion of spike-specific TCRs targeting unmutated variant regions was nearly half.

The CDR3 is made up of 14 amino acids. Germline V gene data show CDR1 as PRHDT and CDR2 as FYEKMQ (reference sequence). The V end lost 0 bases, the J end lost 2 bases, and 7 bases lay between the germline ends. This TCR derives from an adult who received the AZD1222 COVID-19 vaccine. The chain has TRBV13 and TRBJ1-2; D gene uncertain. This sample comprised peripheral blood, obtained 28 days after the second AZD1222 dose. In DNA, the CDR3 is TGTGCCAGCAGCTTAGGCCGGCAAAACTATGGCTACACCTTC. Translation: CASSLGRQNYGYTF.